The 30 T cell receptor beta chains reported below all come from one sample, sequenced in a study of T cells in Graves' hyperthyroidism and ophthalmopathy. Amplification targeted TCR beta CDR3 regions from RNA transcripts. When the TCR CDR3 underwent first-round RT-PCR, the HTBI primer set was used. TCRdb reanalysed the multiplex PCR reads using MiXCR and keeps one entry per CDR3 protein. The sample has a few hundred thousand distinct CDR3 sequences, around 15% seen once. Sequences were obtained from blood. The receptors shown here come from a woman aged 25 to 39 with Graves' ophthalmopathy.

This clonotype was counted a few times. The chain is built from TRBV9 and TRBJ2-5; possible D gene TRBD1, 6 bases. This CDR3 is built from 13 residues. The ends were cut back, 2 bases at V and 6 bases at J, with 11 bases in the middle. Per germline, CDR1 SGDLS and CDR2 YYNGEE. CDR3 amino acids: CASSVGRGQTQYF. The CDR3 DNA reads as TGTGCCAGCAGCGTCGGCAGGGGACAGACCCAGTACTTC.

Ten or more counts support this clonotype. The rearrangement links TRBV28 to TRBJ2-7; TRBD1 matches 8 bases. This CDR3 is built from 11 residues. J gave up 6 bases and V 6 bases, and 1 base lay outside the gene matches. The germline gives CDR1 MDHEN, CDR2 SYDVKM. CDR3 sequence reads: CASRDRVEQYF. The CDR3 nucleotides are TGTGCCAGCAGGGACAGGGTCGAGCAGTACTTC.

Concerning this clonotype: Mismatch with germline at one junction end may stem from a read error. The chain joins TRBV12-3 or TRBV12-4 to TRBJ1-1, with unresolved D. This CDR3 has 14 residues. This CDR3 is CASSLWAGNTEVFF. CDR3 DNA sequence: TGTGCCAGCAGTTTGTGGGCAGGCAACACTGAAGTTTTCTTT.

Points on this clonotype: Just one base apart from a much larger clone, this may be a read error. The J gene is TRBJ1-4, the V gene TRBV10-3; 8 nucleotides agree with TRBD1. CDR3 size: 15 residues. CDR1 is ENHRY, CDR2 SYGVKD, per germline. The CDR3 region is CASSATGGREEKLFF. The CDR3 DNA is TGTGCCAGCAGTGCAACAGGGGGAAGAGAAGAAAAACTGTTTTTT.

This clonotype was recorded a few times. The V and J genes are TRBV4-1 and TRBJ2-1; D gene ambiguous. This CDR3 comprises 16 residues. Trimming left V 0 bases short and J 10 bases short, with 19 bases between. CDR1 and CDR2 (germline): MGHRA, YSYEKL. The CDR3 region is CASSQDTVGPVGEQFF. CDR3 sequence (DNA): TGCGCCAGCAGCCAAGATACGGTAGGGCCTGTGGGAGAGCAGTTCTTC.

This clonotype was counted ten times or more. The chain is built from TRBV20-1 and TRBJ1-3; 9 bases align to TRBD1. CDR3 length: 15 amino acids. J lost 4 bases, V lost 5 bases, and 9 bases had no gene match. Germline CDR1 and CDR2: DFQATT and SNEGSKA (reference sequence). CDR3 nucleotides: TGCAGTGCTCTTGGGACAGGGAGACGAGGAAACACCATATATTTT. It yields the protein CSALGTGRRGNTIYF.

The chain has TRBV19 and TRBJ2-1; 10 positions agree with TRBD1. The CDR3 loop spans 14 amino acids. CDR1 is LNHDA, CDR2 SQIVND, per germline (reference sequence). V was clipped by 5 bases and J by 4 bases; unmatched bases: 2. The CDR3 region is CASSDRGPYNEQFF. In DNA form, the CDR3 reads TGTGCCAGTAGTGACAGGGGGCCTTACAATGAGCAGTTCTTC.

In this sample, this clonotype turned up a few times. A much larger clone lies a single base off, so this may be a read error. The rearrangement uses TRBV7-2 and TRBJ2-1; possible D gene TRBD1, 6 bases. Trimming took 3 bases from V and 7 from J, leaving 16 bases between them. The CDR3 length is 15 residues. Germline V gene data show CDR1 as SGHTA and CDR2 as FQGNSA. CDR3 nucleotides: TGTGCCAGCAGCTTGGGCCCGGCTAGGGGGAATGAGCAGTTCTTC. Protein: CASSLGPARGNEQFF.

This clonotype was counted a few times. V usage is TRBV7-2 and J usage is TRBJ1-2; no clear D. Trimming shortened V by 5 bases and J by 8 bases, and 15 bases separated the two germline ends. Looked up from germline, CDR1 is SGHTA and CDR2 is FQGNSA. The CDR3 is made up of 13 amino acids. The CDR3, as DNA: TGTGCCAGCAGCCAGGAGCTCCCCCGGGGCTACACCTTC. Protein sequence: CASSQELPRGYTF. The whole variable domain, remainder taken from reference TRBV7-2 and TRBJ1-2, is GAGVSQSPSNKVTEKGKDVELRCDPISGHTALYWYRQSLGQGLEFLIYFQGNSAPDKSGLPSDRFSAERTGGSVSTLTIQRTQQEDSAVYLCASSQELPRGYTFGSGTRLTVV.

This clonotype was counted ten times or more. The chain couples TRBV20-1 to TRBJ2-4; D is possibly TRBD1 or TRBD2 (5 bases each). This CDR3 spans 13 amino acids. The germline V and J ends were trimmed by 1 base and 8 bases, with 12 bases remaining between them. Germline CDR1 is DFQATT and CDR2 is SNEGSKA (reference sequence). The CDR3 region has the DNA TGCAGTGCTAGAGGGGTAAGAGGGGACATTCAGTACTTC. Protein sequence: CSARGVRGDIQYF.

The rearrangement links TRBV4-3 to TRBJ1-4, with a possible D match to TRBD1 (5 bases). V lost 4 bases and J lost 2, with 11 bases in between. Germline V gene data show CDR1 as LGHNA and CDR2 as YSLEER. This CDR3 is built from 15 residues. Written as DNA, the CDR3 is TGCGCCAGCAGCCCGGCAGGGTTGACTAATGAAAAACTGTTTTTT. Amino acids: CASSPAGLTNEKLFF.

This clonotype was found many times. The V and J genes are TRBV2 and TRBJ2-3; 11 nucleotides agree with TRBD2. Looked up from germline, CDR1 is SNHLY and CDR2 is FYNNEI. V dropped 4 bases and J dropped 6; count of bases not matched to a gene: 3. The CDR3 is made up of 14 amino acids. The CDR3 sequence: CASSALAGADTQYF. The CDR3 nucleotides read TGTGCCAGCAGTGCACTAGCGGGAGCGGATACGCAGTATTTT.

Ten or more counts support this clonotype. This chain joins TRBV4-2 and TRBJ2-3; 7 nucleotides match TRBD2. Looked up from germline, CDR1 is LGHNA and CDR2 is YNFKEQ. V trimming: 0 bases; J trimming: 6 bases; junction bases outside the gene matches: 9. The CDR3 totals 16 residues. CDR3: CASSQDDGGGPDTQYF. The CDR3 nucleotides are TGTGCCAGCAGCCAAGATGATGGGGGAGGGCCGGATACGCAGTATTTT.

This clonotype has at least ten counts. The chain couples TRBV7-2 to TRBJ1-5; 8 nucleotides match TRBD1. J gave up 7 bases and V 2 bases, and 4 bases lay outside the gene matches. The V gene's germline CDR1 is SGHTA and CDR2 FQGNSA. This CDR3 is 14 amino acids long. The CDR3 bases are TGTGCCAGCAGCTTACAGGGGGCCGGCCAGCCCCAGCATTTT. Protein product: CASSLQGAGQPQHF.

This chain links TRBV28 with TRBJ1-1; D gene uncertain. The germline V gene has CDR1 MDHEN and CDR2 SYDVKM. The CDR3 covers 17 residues. V lost 8 bases, J lost 4 bases, and 26 bases lay in between. The CDR3 region has the DNA TGTGCCAGCCCAAGATCGGGAACGGTGGCGGTTTTCACTGAAGCTTTCTTT. This gives the protein CASPRSGTVAVFTEAFF.

This clonotype was recorded many times. This sequence joins TRBV11-2 and TRBJ2-6; D not certain. V was shortened by 1 base and J by 8 bases, with 12 bases between the two germline ends. Germline assignment: CDR1 SGHAT and CDR2 FQNNGV. CDR3 length: 15 residues. CDR3 DNA: TGTGCCAGCAGCTTAGTCACCAGTGGTTCCAACGTCCTGACTTTC. Its protein product is CASSLVTSGSNVLTF. The whole variable domain, remainder taken from reference TRBV11-2 and TRBJ2-6, is EAGVAQSPRYKIIEKRQSVAFWCNPISGHATLYWYQQILGQGPKLLIQFQNNGVVDDSQLPKDRFSAERLKGVDSTLKIQPAKLEDSAVYLCASSLVTSGSNVLTFGAGSRLTVL.

This clonotype was seen repeatedly, ten times or more. The chain couples TRBV3-1 to TRBJ1-2; D ambiguous. CDR3 length: 14 amino acids. V was shortened by 3 bases and J by 6 bases, with 14 bases between the two germline ends. Germline assignment: CDR1 LGHDT and CDR2 YNNKEL (reference sequence). CDR3: CASSQLGRSHGYTF. The CDR3 nucleotides read TGTGCCAGCAGCCAGCTAGGGCGGTCGCATGGCTACACCTTC.

The chain couples TRBV6-5 to TRBJ2-7; 13 positions match TRBD2. Losses at the gene ends were 0 bases for V and 0 bases for J; bases not matched to a gene: 5. Germline CDR1 is MNHEY and CDR2 is SVGAGI. The CDR3 is 18 residues long. This CDR3 reads CASSYSGLAGKYSYEQYF. CDR3 nucleotide sequence: TGTGCCAGCAGTTACTCGGGACTAGCGGGAAAATACTCCTACGAGCAGTACTTC.

Many counts were recorded for this clonotype. V is TRBV11-2 and J is TRBJ2-5, with 8 bases lining up with TRBD1. Trimming took 1 base from V and 5 from J; bases not matched to a gene: 6. The CDR3 runs 15 residues. Germline lookup yields CDR1 SGHAT and CDR2 FQNNGV. In nucleotides, the CDR3 is TGTGCCAGCAGCTTAGTGACAGGGGATATGGAGACCCAGTACTTC. Translation gives CASSLVTGDMETQYF. Supplemented by reference TRBV11-2 and TRBJ2-5, the full variable domain reads EAGVAQSPRYKIIEKRQSVAFWCNPISGHATLYWYQQILGQGPKLLIQFQNNGVVDDSQLPKDRFSAERLKGVDSTLKIQPAKLEDSAVYLCASSLVTGDMETQYFGPGTRLLVL.

The chain has TRBV24-1 and TRBJ2-1, with TRBD2 identical over 7 bases. Germline-derived CDR1 and CDR2 are KGHDR and SFDVKD. The CDR3 runs 15 residues. V gave up 0 bases and J gave up 8 bases; unmatched junction bases: 6. Written as DNA, the CDR3 is TGTGCCACCAGTGATTTGTCCGGCGGGAGTGATGAGCAGTTCTTC. Translation gives CATSDLSGGSDEQFF.

This clonotype was detected many times. The chain couples TRBV7-8 to TRBJ1-1; no clear D gene. Between the trimmed V and J ends, which lost 3 bases and 7 bases, there was a span of 6 bases. In germline, CDR1 is SGHVS, CDR2 FQNEAQ. The CDR3 has 11 residues. The CDR3 region is CASSFDGEAFF. For the CDR3, the DNA is TGTGCCAGCAGCTTCGACGGTGAAGCTTTCTTT.

This sequence joins TRBV6-2 or TRBV6-3 and TRBJ2-5; D is possibly TRBD1 (5 bases). Per germline, CDR1 MNHEY and CDR2 SVGEGT. The length of the CDR3 is 16 residues. Trimming cost V 0 bases and J 7 bases, with 18 bases left between them. The CDR3 DNA reads TGTGCCAGCAGTTACTCGGTTACAAGGGGCTGGACGACCCAGTACTTC. Encoded protein: CASSYSVTRGWTTQYF.

This clonotype showed up many times. The V call is TRBV28, the J call TRBJ2-3; TRBD2 matches at 10 bases. The V segment lost 8 bases and the J segment 4 bases; nucleotides outside the gene matches: 15. The CDR3 totals 17 residues. CDR1 is MDHEN and CDR2 is SYDVKM in the germline V gene. The CDR3 loop is CASYTMMPGLAPDTQYF. The CDR3 bases are TGTGCCAGCTACACCATGATGCCGGGACTAGCGCCAGATACGCAGTATTTT.

As concerns this clonotype: A much bigger clone sits one base away, suggesting this may be a read error. The chain links TRBV18 to TRBJ2-1; D remains unclear. The germline CDR1 and CDR2 sequences are KGHSH and LQKENI. The CDR3 extends over 12 amino acids. The CDR3 protein is CASPPQDNEQFF. The CDR3 DNA follows: TGTGCCAGCCCACCGCAAGACAATGAGCAGTTCTTC.

The V call is TRBV19, the J call TRBJ2-2; 7 bases are a match to TRBD1. V dropped 5 bases and J dropped 1; count of bases not matched to a gene: 4. The CDR3 is 15 amino acids. Germline CDR1 is LNHDA and CDR2 is SQIVND (reference sequence). The CDR3 DNA sequence: TGTGCCAGTAGTGTGACAGGGCTGAACACCGGGGAGCTGTTTTTT. This sequence encodes CASSVTGLNTGELFF.

This clonotype appeared a few times. V gene TRBV19 combines with J gene TRBJ2-2; maybe TRBD2 (5 bases). Trimming cost V 4 bases and J 5 bases, with 8 bases left between them. The length of the CDR3 is 13 residues. CDR1 is LNHDA and CDR2 is SQIVND in the germline V gene (reference sequence). CDR3: CASSKLATGELFF. CDR3 DNA: TGTGCCAGTAGTAAATTAGCGACCGGGGAGCTGTTTTTT.

The genes are TRBV7-2 and TRBJ2-1, with D maybe TRBD2 (5 bases). The CDR3 contains 17 residues. The germline V gene has CDR1 SGHTA and CDR2 FQGNSA. The V end was cut by 5 bases, the J end by 5 bases, with 22 bases between. CDR3 amino acids: CASSPLLGFMGDNEQFF. Written as DNA, the CDR3 is TGTGCCAGCAGCCCCCTTCTGGGATTTATGGGAGACAATGAGCAGTTCTTC. Looking up the rest from reference TRBV7-2 and TRBJ2-1 gives the full variable domain: GAGVSQSPSNKVTEKGKDVELRCDPISGHTALYWYRQSLGQGLEFLIYFQGNSAPDKSGLPSDRFSAERTGGSVSTLTIQRTQQEDSAVYLCASSPLLGFMGDNEQFFGPGTRLTVL.

This clonotype was counted many times. The V gene is TRBV20-1, the J gene TRBJ2-1, with TRBD2 matching over 7 bases. Germline V gene data show CDR1 as DFQATT and CDR2 as SNEGSKA (reference sequence). The CDR3 is 15 residues long. J gave up 5 bases and V 6 bases, and 13 bases lay outside the gene matches. Written as DNA, the CDR3 is TGCAGTGCCCCAACCTTAGCGGGTATCAACAATGAGCAGTTCTTC. Translating it yields CSAPTLAGINNEQFF.

V and J are TRBV6-2 or TRBV6-3 and TRBJ1-2; the D is unclear. V gave up 0 bases and J gave up 2 bases, with 4 bases separating them. Per germline, CDR1 MNHEY and CDR2 SVGEGT. This CDR3 has 13 amino acids. In DNA form, the CDR3 reads TGTGCCAGCAGTTACTCGAAGAACTATGGCTACACCTTC. This translates into CASSYSKNYGYTF.

This chain connects TRBV5-6 to TRBJ2-3; no reliable D call. Germline-derived CDR1 and CDR2 are SGHDT and YYEEEE. The V gene lost 2 bases and the J gene lost 3 bases, with 13 bases spanning the gap. CDR3 length: 15 residues. DNA for the CDR3: TGTGCCAGCAGCTTACCGACTCGCGGAACAGATACGCAGTATTTT. Its translation: CASSLPTRGTDTQYF.